What follows are 9 T cell receptor beta chains derived from one specimen sequenced in a study of blood T cell repertoires in COVID-19. Here immunoSEQ multiplex PCR was the method, and the copy in TCRdb shows in-frame clones only, minus some. The sample consists of some 250,000 clones, around 83% of them appearing once. Sequenced: peripheral blood. The receptors were sampled from a man older than 75 with acute or convalescent COVID-19.

The rearrangement joins TRBV5-1 to TRBJ2-3; 9 bases fit TRBD2. The CDR3 runs to 16 residues. The germline V gene has CDR1 SGHRS and CDR2 YFSETQ. V lost 1 base to trimming and J lost 0 bases; unmatched junction nucleotides: 3. CDR3 DNA: TGCGCCAGCAGCTTGCGACTAGCGGCTAGCACAGATACGCAGTATTTT. Translated, it gives CASSLRLAASTDTQYF.

This clone counts as medium-sized (0.01 to 0.1%). V gene TRBV7-3 combines with J gene TRBJ2-1; 7 positions match TRBD2. The J segment lost 1 base and the V segment lost 6 bases, leaving 6 bases of the junction unmatched. Germline CDR1 SGHTA, CDR2 FQGTGA. The CDR3 has 15 residues. The CDR3 protein is CASRSGTSSYNEQFF. DNA for the CDR3: TGTGCCAGCAGAAGCGGGACCTCGTCCTACAATGAGCAGTTCTTC. Full variable domain (missing parts from reference TRBV7-3 and TRBJ2-1): GAGVSQTPSNKVTEKGKYVELRCDPISGHTALYWYRQSLGQGPEFLIYFQGTGAADDSGLPNDRFFAVRPEGSVSTLKIQRTERGDSAVYLCASRSGTSSYNEQFFGPGTRLTVL.

This chain connects TRBV9 to TRBJ2-5; 11 nucleotides agree with TRBD2. Germline-derived CDR1 and CDR2 are SGDLS and YYNGEE. Trimming at V came to 4 bases and at J to 2 bases, leaving 4 bases not matched to a gene. CDR3 length: 15 residues. CDR3 protein: CASSLAGGLQETQYF. The CDR3 DNA follows: TGTGCCAGCAGCCTAGCGGGAGGCTTACAAGAGACCCAGTACTTC.

The chain employs TRBV3-1 (or the pseudogene TRBV3-2) and TRBJ1-1; 8 nucleotides match TRBD1. The J segment lost 7 bases and the V segment lost 4 bases, leaving 8 bases of the junction unmatched. CDR1 and CDR2 (germline): LGHDT, YNNKEL (reference sequence). The CDR3 spans 14 residues. CDR3 amino acids: CASSLTGVRDEAFF. The CDR3 nucleotides read TGTGCCAGCAGCCTGACAGGGGTTAGGGATGAAGCTTTCTTT.

The chain combines TRBV3-1 (or the pseudogene TRBV3-2) with TRBJ2-7; D call uncertain. This CDR3 has 14 amino acids. V lost 4 bases to trimming and J lost 5 bases, with 15 bases between them. Germline V gene data show CDR1 as LGHDT and CDR2 as YNNKEL (reference sequence). The CDR3 nucleotides read TGTGCCAGCAGCCCAATAGGCACAGCCGACGAGCAGTACTTC. Translated: CASSPIGTADEQYF.

The CDR3 nucleotides are TGCAGCGGGGAGGCAGACTCTGGAAACACCATATATTTT. This gives the protein CSGEADSGNTIYF. The V gene is TRBV29-1, the J gene TRBJ1-3; D is unresolved. This CDR3 region has 13 residues. Between the trimmed V and J ends, which lost 7 bases and 0 bases, there was a span of 10 bases. Per the germline V gene, CDR1 is SQVTM and CDR2 is ANQGSEA. Variable domain in full (rest from reference TRBV29-1 and TRBJ1-3): SAVISQKPSRDICQRGTSLTIQCQVDSQVTMMFWYRQQPGQSLTLIATANQGSEATYESGFVIDKFPISRPNLTFSTLTVSNMSPEDSSIYLCSGEADSGNTIYFGEGSWLTVV.

This clone has a single count. V is TRBV6-5 and J is TRBJ1-5; the D is unclear. The CDR3 spans 13 residues. Trimming cost V 5 bases and J 3 bases, with 8 bases left between them. In germline, CDR1 is MNHEY, CDR2 SVGAGI. The CDR3 nucleotides are TGTGCCAGCAGTCCAGGTTCCAATCAGCCCCAGCATTTT. Amino acid sequence: CASSPGSNQPQHF.

The chain couples TRBV19 to TRBJ1-4, with D possibly matching TRBD1 (5 bases). Deletions cut 2 bases from V and 4 bases from J, with 14 bases between. Germline assignment: CDR1 LNHDA and CDR2 SQIVND (reference sequence). The CDR3 extends over 16 amino acids. This chain's CDR3 is CASSIFDSPVNEKLFF. The CDR3 coding sequence is TGTGCCAGTAGTATATTCGACAGCCCGGTTAATGAAAAACTGTTTTTT.

With respect to this clone: The junction differs from germline at one of its ends, possibly a read error. The chain uses TRBV7-7 and TRBJ2-5, with 8 bases fitting TRBD1. Germline CDR1 SSHAT, CDR2 FNYEAQ (reference sequence). This CDR3 has 14 residues. The DNA for the CDR3 is TGTGCTAGCAGCGTCGACAGGGGCGGAGAGACCCAGTACTTC. Translated: CASSVDRGGETQYF. Supplemented by reference TRBV7-7 and TRBJ2-5, the full variable domain reads GAGVSQSPRYKVTKRGQDVTLRCDPISSHATLYWYQQALGQGPEFLTYFNYEAQPDKSGLPSDRFSAERPEGSISTLTIQRTEQRDSAMYRCASSVDRGGETQYFGPGTRLLVL.